These T cell receptor beta chains were read from a single sample in a study of siplizumab effects on memory and regulatory T cells. TCRdb's copy holds only in-frame clones and misses some; the assay was immunoSEQ multiplex PCR. The table lists 50,000 or so clones, 80% to 95% of them singletons, with around 40% in the top ten. Sequenced sample: CD8+ T cells sorted from blood. The receptors shown here come from a human donor in good health. CDR3s include the opening cysteine and the closing phenylalanine or tryptophan. D genes are given only for firm matches. Clone sizes are given selectively: once, few, many, or a class where the clone is expanded.

TRBV27	.	TRBJ1-5	.	CASSSGGYSNQPQHF	TGTGCCAGCAGTTCCGGGGGTTATAGCAATCAGCCCCAGCATTTT
TRBV12-5	.	TRBJ2-7	.	CASRRELSYEQYF	TGTGCTAGTAGGAGGGAGCTATCCTACGAGCAGTACTTC
TRBV7-9	.	TRBJ1-1	.	CASSLGPTVNTEAFF	TGTGCCAGCAGCTTAGGCCCCACCGTGAACACTGAAGCTTTCTTT
TRBV14	.	TRBJ2-7	.	CASSPSPWYEQYF	TGTGCCAGCAGCCCCTCACCGTGGTACGAGCAGTACTTC
TRBV29-1	.	TRBJ2-7	.	CSVVVGSPYEQYF	TGCAGCGTTGTTGTCGGGAGTCCTTACGAGCAGTACTTC
TRBV4-1	.	TRBJ1-5	TRBD1	CASSPRQGGNQPQHF	TGCGCCAGCAGCCCACGACAGGGGGGCAATCAGCCCCAGCATTTT
TRBV15	.	TRBJ1-3	.	CATSSGAGNTIYF	TGTGCCACCAGCAGTGGAGCAGGAAACACCATATATTTT
TRBV19	once	TRBJ1-5	.	CASSSLSNQPQHF	TGTGCCAGTAGTAGCTTGAGCAATCAGCCCCAGCATTTT
TRBV27	.	TRBJ2-1	.	CASSFRVSYNEQFF	TGTGCCAGCAGTTTCCGGGTTTCCTACAATGAGCAGTTCTTC
TRBV27	.	TRBJ2-2	.	CASSSSDRRDRELFF	TGTGCCAGCAGTTCATCGGACAGGAGGGATAGGGAGCTGTTTTTT
TRBV27	.	TRBJ2-3	TRBD2	CASSPSRTRGSYTQYF	TGTGCCAGTAGTCCCTCCCGGACTAGAGGTAGCTATACGCAGTATTTT
TRBV5-6	.	TRBJ1-4	.	CASSSRGARGEKLFF	TGTGCCAGCAGCTCACGCGGGGCGCGGGGGGAAAAACTGTTTTTT
TRBV15	.	TRBJ2-7	TRBD1	CATSKRQGAMNPTYEQYF	TGTGCCACCAGCAAACGACAGGGGGCCATGAATCCAACCTACGAGCAGTACTTC
TRBV29-1	.	TRBJ1-2	.	CSVEEEGWNGYTF	TGCAGCGTTGAAGAAGAAGGGTGGAATGGCTACACCTTC
TRBV4-1	.	TRBJ2-3	TRBD2	CASSQTIAGGLDTQYF	TGCGCCAGCAGCCAGACAATAGCGGGAGGTCTAGATACGCAGTATTTT
TRBV11-3	.	TRBJ2-7	.	CASSLGPDNSYEQYF	TGTGCCAGCAGCTTAGGCCCCGACAACTCCTACGAGCAGTACTTC
TRBV9	.	TRBJ2-1	TRBD1	CASSGRGPYNEQFF	TGTGCCAGCAGCGGAAGGGGGCCCTACAATGAGCAGTTCTTC
TRBV9	.	TRBJ2-6	.	CASSVGGRGANVLTF	TGTGCCAGCAGCGTAGGGGGGAGAGGGGCCAACGTCCTGACTTTC
TRBV27	.	TRBJ2-7	.	CASSLGLSYEQYF	TGTGCCAGCAGCCTGGGGCTGAGCTACGAGCAGTACTTC
TRBV6-6	.	TRBJ2-1	.	CASSTPGTYNEQFF	TGTGCCAGCAGTACCCCCGGAACCTACAATGAGCAGTTCTTC
TRBV9	.	TRBJ2-3	.	CASSVELRGDADTQYF	TGTGCCAGCAGCGTAGAGCTGCGGGGTGACGCAGATACGCAGTATTTT
TRBV5-4	.	TRBJ2-1	.	CASSLRRFKDNEQFF	TGTGCCAGCAGCCTACGTAGGTTTAAAGACAATGAGCAGTTCTTC
TRBV6-1	once	TRBJ2-7	TRBD1	CASRLDRGSSEQYF	TGTGCCAGCAGGCTCGACAGGGGATCGAGTGAGCAGTACTTC
TRBV7-2	.	TRBJ2-1	TRBD2	CASSQGGKNYNEQFF	TGTGCCAGCAGCCAGGGAGGGAAAAACTACAATGAGCAGTTCTTC
TRBV7-9	.	TRBJ1-5	.	CASSLVGALKQHF	TGTGCCAGCAGCTTAGTCGGGGCACTGAAGCAGCATTTT
TRBV18	.	TRBJ1-2	.	CASSPSVSTFYGYTF	TGTGCCAGCTCACCATCCGTCAGTACATTCTATGGCTACACCTTC
TRBV7-3	.	TRBJ2-1	.	CASSLVGVRADEQFF	TGTGCCAGCAGCTTGGTAGGGGTCCGGGCCGATGAGCAGTTCTTC
TRBV6-1	.	TRBJ2-1	TRBD2	CASSEELAGVYNEQFF	TGTGCCAGCAGTGAAGAACTAGCGGGAGTCTACAATGAGCAGTTCTTC